This note documents a single TCR beta chain sequence. From germline, CDR1 is MDHEN and CDR2 SYDVKM. The CDR3 is 16 amino acids. Losses at the gene ends were 5 bases for V and 3 bases for J; bases not matched to a gene: 11. These data belong to a study of PD-L1 blockade in urothelial cancer. In the study overall: Study patients had been treated with 0 to 3 previous chemotherapy regimens. At 3 weeks after treatment start (second dose) and again at 6 weeks, blood was analyzed.

Assay: immunoSEQ multiplex PCR; the TCRdb copy retains only in-frame clones and omits some. Counted here are about 51,000 clones, around 90% occurring once; the ten biggest clones make up under 2.5%. Sample time point: peripheral blood 6 weeks after treatment start. Sequences were derived from PBMCs, sampled around atezolizumab (anti-PD-L1) treatment. The source of this sequence is a man aged 60-69 years with urothelial cancer. V is TRBV28 and J is TRBJ2-3; TRBD1 matches 7 bases. Here the CDR3 reads CASSHITGDDTDTQYF. Written as DNA, the CDR3 is TGTGCCAGCAGTCATATTACAGGGGACGATACAGATACGCAGTATTTT.